Listed below are T cell receptor beta chains from one sample, sequenced in a study of neurological immune-mediated disorders. TCRdb passed the 5' RACE reads through MiXCR, listing each CDR3 protein once. The table lists fewer than 90,000 distinct CDR3 sequences, about 9.4% of them singletons. The sequenced sample consisted of PBMCs. The receptors here all came from a man in his forties in good health. Each CDR3 is given with its conserved first and last residue. The D gene is left open where the match is weak. Clone size is stated in some rows and not others, as once, few, many or a class when expanded.

clone_size	cdr3_length	j_call	v_call	d_call	cdr3_aa	cdr3_nt
many	13	TRBJ1-2	TRBV6-5	TRBD1	CASSWTGDYGYTF	TGTGCCAGCAGTTGGACAGGAGACTATGGCTACACCTTC
many	12	TRBJ2-7	TRBV11-2	.	CASGTGFYEQYF	TGTGCCAGCGGTACAGGATTCTACGAGCAGTACTTC
.	13	TRBJ2-7	TRBV18	.	CARSTGHLLEQYF	TGTGCCAGATCAACTGGACACCTGTTGGAACAGTACTTC
many	15	TRBJ2-1	TRBV5-1	.	CASSLTGSSYNEQFF	TGCGCCAGCAGCTTGACAGGCTCGTCCTACAATGAGCAGTTCTTC
.	14	TRBJ2-2	TRBV12-3/TRBV12-4	.	CASIPGTPTGELFF	TGTGCCAGCATCCCCGGGACTCCTACCGGGGAGCTGTTTTTT
many	14	TRBJ1-2	TRBV5-1	TRBD1	CASSLGGTEYGYTF	TGCGCCAGCAGCTTGGGGGGGACAGAATATGGCTACACCTTC
many	13	TRBJ2-2	TRBV20-1	.	CSVRGGGTGELFF	TGCAGTGTTAGGGGAGGGGGCACCGGGGAGCTGTTTTTT
.	18	TRBJ1-2	TRBV7-2	.	CASSLGRGLYLLQDGYTF	TGTGCCAGCAGCTTAGGACGGGGACTCTATCTCCTCCAGGATGGCTACACCTTC
many	12	TRBJ2-3	TRBV6-6	.	CASGNGFDTQYF	TGTGCCAGCGGTAATGGCTTTGATACGCAGTATTTT
.	15	TRBJ1-1	TRBV6-1	TRBD1	CASLRDRGGNTEAFF	TGTGCCAGTCTCCGGGACAGGGGGGGAAACACTGAAGCTTTCTTT
many	16	TRBJ1-1	TRBV7-3	.	CASSLRVSRGDTEAFF	TGTGCCAGCAGCTTAAGGGTTTCCAGGGGTGACACTGAAGCTTTCTTT
many	15	TRBJ2-1	TRBV29-1	TRBD2	CSVVPRTSGRGEQFF	TGCAGCGTTGTGCCGAGGACTAGCGGGAGGGGGGAGCAGTTCTTC
many	14	TRBJ2-7	TRBV3-1	TRBD2	CASSQDAGVGEQYF	TGTGCCAGCAGCCAAGATGCGGGAGTTGGGGAGCAGTACTTC
many	15	TRBJ2-1	TRBV5-1	.	CASSYYTSSYNEQFF	TGCGCCAGCAGCTATTACACGAGCTCCTACAATGAGCAGTTCTTC
once	15	TRBJ1-1	TRBV9	TRBD1	CASSLGTGMNTEAFF	TGTGCCAGCAGCCTGGGGACAGGGATGAACACTGAAGCTTTCTTT
.	15	TRBJ2-5	TRBV11-2	TRBD2	CASSSNPLAGETQYF	TGTGCCAGCAGCTCAAACCCCCTAGCGGGGGAGACCCAGTACTTC
many	12	TRBJ2-1	TRBV5-1	.	CASSLEEEGRFF	TGCGCCAGCAGCTTGGAGGAGGAGGGGCGGTTCTTC
many	16	TRBJ2-1	TRBV12-3/TRBV12-4	TRBD2	CASSIRGGLGSNEQFF	TGTGCCAGCAGTATCCGCGGGGGGCTAGGGTCCAATGAGCAGTTCTTC
many	15	TRBJ1-5	TRBV15	TRBD1	CATSNGQDSNQPQHF	TGTGCCACCAGCAACGGACAGGATAGCAATCAGCCCCAGCATTTT
many	15	TRBJ2-2	TRBV7-9	TRBD1	CASSLVAPGGEELFF	TGTGCCAGCAGCTTAGTAGCGCCAGGGGGCGAGGAGCTGTTTTTT
many	14	TRBJ2-7	TRBV27	TRBD2	CASSLAGDTYEQYF	TGTGCCAGCAGTCTAGCGGGTGATACCTACGAGCAGTACTTC
many	13	TRBJ1-5	TRBV28	.	CASIRGGNQPQHF	TGTGCCAGCATTCGGGGAGGAAATCAGCCCCAGCATTTT
many	15	TRBJ1-5	TRBV6-2/TRBV6-3	TRBD1	CASSQGTGIGRPQHF	TGTGCCAGCAGTCAAGGGACAGGGATTGGGAGGCCCCAGCATTTT
many	17	TRBJ2-1	TRBV5-1	TRBD2	CASSLPRTSGGYNEQFF	TGCGCCAGCAGCTTGCCTCGGACTAGCGGGGGCTACAATGAGCAGTTCTTC
many	13	TRBJ1-2	TRBV5-1	.	CASSPTGWDGYTF	TGCGCCAGCAGCCCGACAGGTTGGGATGGCTACACCTTC
many	15	TRBJ2-1	TRBV7-9	.	CASSLVRGLDNEQFF	TGTGCCAGCAGCTTAGTTAGGGGGTTGGACAATGAGCAGTTCTTC
many	14	TRBJ2-7	TRBV29-1	.	CSVVVEMPPYEQYF	TGCAGCGTTGTCGTAGAAATGCCGCCCTACGAGCAGTACTTC
many	20	TRBJ2-7	TRBV6-1	.	CASSETLTMYGTLSSYEQYF	TGTGCCAGCAGTGAAACACTAACAATGTACGGGACACTAAGCTCCTACGAGCAGTACTTC
.	18	TRBJ2-1	TRBV12-3/TRBV12-4	TRBD2	CASSTGTSGGASNNEQFF	TGTGCCAGCAGCACAGGGACTAGCGGGGGGGCCTCCAACAATGAGCAGTTCTTC
many	14	TRBJ2-6	TRBV5-1	.	CASSWGLEANVLTF	TGCGCCAGCAGCTGGGGTCTGGAGGCCAACGTCCTGACTTTC
many	11	TRBJ2-5	TRBV7-9	.	CASSPDSPLYF	TGTGCCAGCAGCCCGGACAGTCCTTTGTACTTC
many	18	TRBJ2-5	TRBV14	TRBD1	CASSRRLQDRGGKETQYF	TGTGCCAGCAGCCGAAGACTTCAGGACAGGGGAGGGAAGGAGACCCAGTACTTC
many	13	TRBJ2-5	TRBV12-3/TRBV12-4	TRBD1	CASRPGQGETQYF	TGTGCCAGCAGGCCGGGACAGGGGGAGACCCAGTACTTC
many	12	TRBJ2-7	TRBV24-1	TRBD1	CAKGQGAFEQYF	TGTGCCAAGGGACAGGGGGCTTTTGAGCAGTACTTC
many	14	TRBJ1-2	TRBV9	.	CASAEGPTNYGYTF	TGTGCCAGCGCGGAGGGCCCTACTAACTATGGCTACACCTTC
many	14	TRBJ1-4	TRBV12-3/TRBV12-4	TRBD1	CASSFGSGGEKLFF	TGTGCCAGCAGTTTTGGGTCAGGGGGGGAAAAACTGTTTTTT
.	14	TRBJ1-1	TRBV5-1	.	CASSSRGRNTEAFF	TGCGCCAGCAGCTCGCGGGGGCGGAACACTGAAGCTTTCTTT
many	15	TRBJ1-2	TRBV5-1	.	CASSFETWGGYGYTF	TGCGCCAGCAGCTTTGAAACATGGGGAGGCTATGGCTACACCTTC
many	13	TRBJ1-5	TRBV6-4	TRBD1	CANTDRGPQPQHF	TGTGCCAACACAGACAGGGGGCCTCAGCCCCAGCATTTT
many	15	TRBJ2-6	TRBV29-1	.	CSVAWGVSGANVLTF	TGCAGCGTTGCTTGGGGGGTTTCTGGGGCCAACGTCCTGACTTTC
medium-sized	14	TRBJ2-7	TRBV12-3/TRBV12-4	.	CASSLTTTPYEQYF	TGTGCCAGCAGTTTGACTACAACTCCCTACGAGCAGTACTTC
many	16	TRBJ1-4	TRBV5-1	.	CASSFNRPGSREKLFF	TGCGCCAGCAGCTTTAATCGACCCGGGAGTCGTGAAAAACTGTTTTTT
many	17	TRBJ2-1	TRBV20-1	TRBD1	CSAPVGQGLPSYNEQFF	TGCAGTGCCCCCGTCGGACAGGGCCTTCCTTCCTACAATGAGCAGTTCTTC
many	14	TRBJ2-7	TRBV11-2	.	CASSLGAGAHEQYF	TGTGCCAGCAGCTTAGGGGCAGGGGCCCACGAGCAGTACTTC
many	16	TRBJ2-5	TRBV7-3	TRBD1	CASSLFPGTAGETQYF	TGTGCCAGCAGCTTATTTCCCGGGACAGCAGGGGAGACCCAGTACTTC
many	12	TRBJ2-3	TRBV7-2	.	CASSYITDTQYF	TGTGCCAGCAGCTATATCACAGATACGCAGTATTTT